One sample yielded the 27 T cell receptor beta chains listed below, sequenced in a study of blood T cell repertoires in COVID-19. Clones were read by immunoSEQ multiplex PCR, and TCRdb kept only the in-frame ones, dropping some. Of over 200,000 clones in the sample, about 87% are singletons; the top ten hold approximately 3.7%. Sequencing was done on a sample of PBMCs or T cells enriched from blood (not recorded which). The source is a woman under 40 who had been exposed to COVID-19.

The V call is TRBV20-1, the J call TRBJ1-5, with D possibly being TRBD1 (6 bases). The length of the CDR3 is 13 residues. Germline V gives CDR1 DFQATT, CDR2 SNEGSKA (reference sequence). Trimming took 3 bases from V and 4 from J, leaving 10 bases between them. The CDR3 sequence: CSASGGQNQPQHF. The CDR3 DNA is TGCAGTGCTAGTGGGGGGCAAAATCAGCCCCAGCATTTT.

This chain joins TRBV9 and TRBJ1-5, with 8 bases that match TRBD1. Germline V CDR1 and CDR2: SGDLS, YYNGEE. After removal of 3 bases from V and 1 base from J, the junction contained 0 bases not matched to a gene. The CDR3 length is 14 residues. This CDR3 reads CASSGQGSNQPQHF. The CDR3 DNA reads TGTGCCAGCAGCGGACAGGGGAGCAATCAGCCCCAGCATTTT.

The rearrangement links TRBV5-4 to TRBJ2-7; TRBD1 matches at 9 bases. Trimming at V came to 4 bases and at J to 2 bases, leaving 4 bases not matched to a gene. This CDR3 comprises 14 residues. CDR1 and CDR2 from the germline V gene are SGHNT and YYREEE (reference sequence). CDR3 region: CASSTGDRAYEQYF. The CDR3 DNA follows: TGTGCCAGCAGCACGGGGGACAGGGCCTACGAGCAGTACTTC.

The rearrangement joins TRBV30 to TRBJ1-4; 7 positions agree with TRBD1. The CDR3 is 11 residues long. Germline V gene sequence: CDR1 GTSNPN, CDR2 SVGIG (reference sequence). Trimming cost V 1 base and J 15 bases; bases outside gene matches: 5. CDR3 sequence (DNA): TGTGCCTGGAGTGGACAGGGTAAATTGTTTTTT. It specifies CAWSGQGKLFF.

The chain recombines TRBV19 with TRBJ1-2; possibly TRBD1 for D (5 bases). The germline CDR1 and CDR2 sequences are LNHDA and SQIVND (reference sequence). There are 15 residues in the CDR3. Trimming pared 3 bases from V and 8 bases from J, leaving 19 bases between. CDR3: CASSILDTRSSGYTF. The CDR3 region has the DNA TGTGCCAGTAGTATCTTGGACACACGGTCGAGCGGCTACACCTTC. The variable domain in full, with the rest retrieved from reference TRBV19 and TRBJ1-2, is DGGITQSPKYLFRKEGQNVTLSCEQNLNHDAMYWYRQDPGQGLRLIYYSQIVNDFQKGDIAEGYSVSREKKESFPLTVTSAQKNPTAFYLCASSILDTRSSGYTFGSGTRLTVV.

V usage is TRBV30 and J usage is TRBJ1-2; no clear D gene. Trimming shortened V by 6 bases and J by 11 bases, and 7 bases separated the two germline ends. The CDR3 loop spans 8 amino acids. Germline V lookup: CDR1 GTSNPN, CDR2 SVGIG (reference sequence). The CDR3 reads CACREYTF. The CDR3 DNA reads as TGTGCCTGTCGAGAGTACACCTTC.

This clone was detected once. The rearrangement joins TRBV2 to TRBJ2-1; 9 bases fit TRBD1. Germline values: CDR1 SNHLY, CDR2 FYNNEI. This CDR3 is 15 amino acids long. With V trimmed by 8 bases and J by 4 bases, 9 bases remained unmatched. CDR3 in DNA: TGTGCCAGCTTCAGGGACAGGGCCAATTACAATGAGCAGTTCTTC. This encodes CASFRDRANYNEQFF. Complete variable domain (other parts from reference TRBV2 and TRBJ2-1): EPEVTQTPSHQVTQMGQEVILRCVPISNHLYFYWYRQILGQKVEFLVSFYNNEISEKSEIFDDQFSVERPDGSNFTLKIRSTKLEDSAMYFCASFRDRANYNEQFFGPGTRLTVL.

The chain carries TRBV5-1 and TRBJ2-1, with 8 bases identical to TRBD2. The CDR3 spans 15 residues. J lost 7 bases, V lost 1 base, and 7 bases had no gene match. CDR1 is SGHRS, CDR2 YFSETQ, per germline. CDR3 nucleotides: TGCGCCAGCAGCTTGAAGTACGGGAGGGGTAATGAGCAGTTCTTC. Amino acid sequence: CASSLKYGRGNEQFF.

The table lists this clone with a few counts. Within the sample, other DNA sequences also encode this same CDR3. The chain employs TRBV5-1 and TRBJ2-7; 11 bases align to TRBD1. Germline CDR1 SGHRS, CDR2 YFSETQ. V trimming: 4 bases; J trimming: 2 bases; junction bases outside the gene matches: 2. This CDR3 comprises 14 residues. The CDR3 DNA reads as TGCGCCAGCAGCCCGGGACAGGGGGCCTACGAGCAGTACTTC. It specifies CASSPGQGAYEQYF.

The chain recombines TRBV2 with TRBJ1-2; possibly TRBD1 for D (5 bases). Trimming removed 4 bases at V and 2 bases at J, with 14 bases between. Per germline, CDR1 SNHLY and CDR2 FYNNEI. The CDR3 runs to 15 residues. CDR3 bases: TGTGCCAGCAGTGTAAGAGAGGGGAGGAACTATGGCTACACCTTC. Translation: CASSVREGRNYGYTF.

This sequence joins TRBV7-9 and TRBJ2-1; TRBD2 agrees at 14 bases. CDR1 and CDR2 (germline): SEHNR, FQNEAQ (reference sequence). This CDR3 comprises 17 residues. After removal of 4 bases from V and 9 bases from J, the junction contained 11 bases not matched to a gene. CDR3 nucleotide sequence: TGTGCCAGCAGCTCCCTGGAGGGACTAGCGGGAGTAGGTGAGCAGTTCTTC. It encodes CASSSLEGLAGVGEQFF. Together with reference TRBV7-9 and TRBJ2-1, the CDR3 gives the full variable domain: DTGVSQNPRHKITKRGQNVTFRCDPISEHNRLYWYRQTLGQGPEFLTYFQNEAQLEKSRLLSDRFSAERPKGSFSTLEIQRTEQGDSAMYLCASSSLEGLAGVGEQFFGPGTRLTVL.

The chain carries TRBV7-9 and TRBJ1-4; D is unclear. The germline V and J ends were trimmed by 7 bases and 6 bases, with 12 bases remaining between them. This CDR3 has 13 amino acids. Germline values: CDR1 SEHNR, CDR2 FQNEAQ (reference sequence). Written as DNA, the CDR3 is TGTGCCAGCACCCGCCTTTCGGATGAAAAACTGTTTTTT. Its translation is CASTRLSDEKLFF.

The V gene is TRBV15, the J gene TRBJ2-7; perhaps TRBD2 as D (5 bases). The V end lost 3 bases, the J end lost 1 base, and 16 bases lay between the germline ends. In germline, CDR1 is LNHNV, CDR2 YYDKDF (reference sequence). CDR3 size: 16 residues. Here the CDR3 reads CATSSLDSSPSYEQYF. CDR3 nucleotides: TGTGCCACCAGCAGTTTGGACTCTTCTCCTTCCTACGAGCAGTACTTC.

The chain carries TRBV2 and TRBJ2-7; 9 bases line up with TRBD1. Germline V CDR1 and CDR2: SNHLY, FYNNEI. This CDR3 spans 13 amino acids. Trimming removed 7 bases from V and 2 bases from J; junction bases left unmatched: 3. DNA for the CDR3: TGTGCCAGCACCAGGGACAGGGCCTACGAGCAGTACTTC. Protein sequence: CASTRDRAYEQYF.

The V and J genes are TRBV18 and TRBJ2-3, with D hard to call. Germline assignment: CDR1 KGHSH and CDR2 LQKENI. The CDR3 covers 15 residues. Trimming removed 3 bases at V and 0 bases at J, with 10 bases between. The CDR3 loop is CASSPSVFSTDTQYF. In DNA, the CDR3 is TGTGCCAGCTCACCGTCGGTTTTTAGCACAGATACGCAGTATTTT.

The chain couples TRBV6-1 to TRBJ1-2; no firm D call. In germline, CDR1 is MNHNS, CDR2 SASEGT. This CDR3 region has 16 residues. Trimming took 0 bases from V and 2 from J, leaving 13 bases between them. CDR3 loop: CASSEALGRVNYGYTF. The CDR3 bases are TGTGCCAGCAGTGAAGCTTTGGGCCGAGTAAACTATGGCTACACCTTC.

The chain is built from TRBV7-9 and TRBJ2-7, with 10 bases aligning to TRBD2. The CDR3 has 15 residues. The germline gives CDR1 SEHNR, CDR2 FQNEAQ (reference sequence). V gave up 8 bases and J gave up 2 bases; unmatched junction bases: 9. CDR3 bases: TGTGCCAGCGGGTCCACCAGCGGGAGGGCCTACGAGCAGTACTTC. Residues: CASGSTSGRAYEQYF.

CDR3 amino acids: CASSQAPTSGVNEQFF. CDR3 bases: TGTGCCAGCAGCCAAGCCCCGACTAGCGGGGTCAATGAGCAGTTCTTC. The chain uses TRBV3-1 (or the pseudogene TRBV3-2) and TRBJ2-1; 11 nucleotides align to TRBD2. V was clipped by 1 base and J by 6 bases; unmatched bases: 5. Per germline, CDR1 LGHDT and CDR2 YNNKEL (reference sequence). This CDR3 has 16 residues.

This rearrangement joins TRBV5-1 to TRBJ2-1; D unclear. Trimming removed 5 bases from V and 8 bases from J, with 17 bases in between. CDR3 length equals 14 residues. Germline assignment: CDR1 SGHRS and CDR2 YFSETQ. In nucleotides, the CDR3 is TGCGCCAGCAGTCTGCAGATACGGAGCGATGAGCAGTTCTTC. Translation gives CASSLQIRSDEQFF.

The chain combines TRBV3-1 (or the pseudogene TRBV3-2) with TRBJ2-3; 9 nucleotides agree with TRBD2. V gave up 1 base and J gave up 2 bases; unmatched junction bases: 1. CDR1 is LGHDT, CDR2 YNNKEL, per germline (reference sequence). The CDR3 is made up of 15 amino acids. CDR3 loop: CASSQGGRDTDTQYF. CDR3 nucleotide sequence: TGTGCCAGCAGCCAAGGCGGGAGGGACACAGATACGCAGTATTTT.

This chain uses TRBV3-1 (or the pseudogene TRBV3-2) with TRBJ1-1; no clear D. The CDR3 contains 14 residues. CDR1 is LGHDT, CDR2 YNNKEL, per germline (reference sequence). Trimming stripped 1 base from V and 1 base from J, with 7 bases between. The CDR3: CASSQASGNTEAFF. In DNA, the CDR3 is TGTGCCAGCAGCCAAGCGAGCGGGAACACTGAAGCTTTCTTT.

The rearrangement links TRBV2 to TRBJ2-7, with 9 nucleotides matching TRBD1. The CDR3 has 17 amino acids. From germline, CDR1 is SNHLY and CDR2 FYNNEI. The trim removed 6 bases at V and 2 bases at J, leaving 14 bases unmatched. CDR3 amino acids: CASRLKGPGQGAYEQYF. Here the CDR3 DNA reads TGTGCCAGCAGACTAAAAGGACCGGGACAGGGTGCCTACGAGCAGTACTTC.

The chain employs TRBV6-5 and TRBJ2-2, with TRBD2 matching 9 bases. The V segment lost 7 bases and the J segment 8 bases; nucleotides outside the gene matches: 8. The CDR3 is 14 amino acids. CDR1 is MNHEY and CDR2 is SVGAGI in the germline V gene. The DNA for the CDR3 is TGTGCCAGCATGGTTAGCGGGAGTGCTGGGGAGCTGTTTTTT. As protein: CASMVSGSAGELFF.

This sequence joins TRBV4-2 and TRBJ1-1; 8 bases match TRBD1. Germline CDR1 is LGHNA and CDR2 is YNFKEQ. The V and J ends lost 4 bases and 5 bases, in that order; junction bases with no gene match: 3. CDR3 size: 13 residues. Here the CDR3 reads CASSPGGRTEAFF. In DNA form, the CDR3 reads TGTGCCAGCAGCCCAGGGGGCAGGACTGAAGCTTTCTTT.

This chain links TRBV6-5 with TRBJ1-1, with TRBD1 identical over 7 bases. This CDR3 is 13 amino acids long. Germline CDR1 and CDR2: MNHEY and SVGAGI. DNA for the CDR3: TGTGCTACAGCACCCGTAGACAGGGCTGAAGCTTTCTTT. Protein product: CATAPVDRAEAFF.

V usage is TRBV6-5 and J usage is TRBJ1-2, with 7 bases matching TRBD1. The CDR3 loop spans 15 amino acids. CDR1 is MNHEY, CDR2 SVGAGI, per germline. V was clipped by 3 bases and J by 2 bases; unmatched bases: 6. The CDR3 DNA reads TGTGCCAGCAGTTATTCGGGACAGAACAACTATGGCTACACCTTC. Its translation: CASSYSGQNNYGYTF.

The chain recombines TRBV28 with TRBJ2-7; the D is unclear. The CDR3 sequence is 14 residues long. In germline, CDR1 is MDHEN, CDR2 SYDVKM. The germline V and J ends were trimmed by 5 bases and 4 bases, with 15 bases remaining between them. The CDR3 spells CASSKGHSKYEQYF. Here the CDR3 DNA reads TGTGCCAGCAGTAAAGGTCACAGCAAATACGAGCAGTACTTC.